The rows below give T cell receptor beta chains drawn from one sample of a study of monozygotic twins with inflammatory bowel disease. No DNA is given; TCRdb re-called the 5' RACE reads and lists each CDR3 protein once. The sample totals more than 300,000 distinct CDR3 sequences. Sequenced: blood. Receptors originate from a human donor with ulcerative colitis or Crohn's disease, or a healthy co-twin of an affected twin (not recorded which). Both conserved end residues are part of each CDR3. Each record gives: J gene, V gene, CDR3 protein.

j_gene: TRBJ2-3; v_gene: TRBV30; CDR3aa: CAWSVVGGATDTQYF
j_gene: TRBJ1-1; v_gene: TRBV2; CDR3aa: CASSVENGNTEAFF
j_gene: TRBJ2-3; v_gene: TRBV4-3; CDR3aa: CASSHWGGGNTDTQYF
j_gene: TRBJ2-2; v_gene: TRBV19; CDR3aa: CASTPRNSLNTGELFF
j_gene: TRBJ2-3; v_gene: TRBV7-9; CDR3aa: CASSLGLSDTQYF
j_gene: TRBJ2-7; v_gene: TRBV5-6; CDR3aa: CASSLAFVGKSYEQYF
j_gene: TRBJ1-5; v_gene: TRBV5-1; CDR3aa: CASRPGASSGQPQHF
j_gene: TRBJ2-4; v_gene: TRBV28; CDR3aa: CASSSVAGAKNIQYF
j_gene: TRBJ1-1; v_gene: TRBV5-4; CDR3aa: CASSLAEVPTEAFF
j_gene: TRBJ2-7; v_gene: TRBV5-1; CDR3aa: CASNLAGAEQYF
j_gene: TRBJ2-1; v_gene: TRBV9; CDR3aa: CASSATPREKQFF
j_gene: TRBJ2-5; v_gene: TRBV11-1; CDR3aa: CASSPGTRETQYF
j_gene: TRBJ1-5; v_gene: TRBV5-1; CDR3aa: CASSLITGDQPQHF
j_gene: TRBJ2-6; v_gene: TRBV7-9; CDR3aa: CASSPRSQSGANVLTF
j_gene: TRBJ2-2; v_gene: TRBV29-1; CDR3aa: CSVRAESRELFF
j_gene: TRBJ1-2; v_gene: TRBV5-1; CDR3aa: CASSLATLGGYTF
j_gene: TRBJ1-1; v_gene: TRBV24-1; CDR3aa: CATSLQGGTEAFF
j_gene: TRBJ1-2; v_gene: TRBV7-2; CDR3aa: CASTQGGYGYTF
j_gene: TRBJ2-1; v_gene: TRBV11-2; CDR3aa: CASSPLRRLAGGMYNEQFF
j_gene: TRBJ2-7; v_gene: TRBV6-1; CDR3aa: CASSATGTGALHYF
j_gene: TRBJ1-2; v_gene: TRBV7-2; CDR3aa: CASSFPGGGYTF
j_gene: TRBJ2-5; v_gene: TRBV5-1; CDR3aa: CASSSTGAGETQYF
j_gene: TRBJ2-5; v_gene: TRBV19; CDR3aa: CASSTGRRSQETQYF
j_gene: TRBJ2-7; v_gene: TRBV7-2; CDR3aa: CASTLYTAYEQYF
j_gene: TRBJ1-5; v_gene: TRBV6-1; CDR3aa: CASSSFTRDSNQPQHF
j_gene: TRBJ1-5; v_gene: TRBV28; CDR3aa: CASSLTPGGFSNQPQHF
j_gene: TRBJ1-2; v_gene: TRBV4-3; CDR3aa: CASSHQEGYGYTF
j_gene: TRBJ1-5; v_gene: TRBV3-1; CDR3aa: CASSQDFRDQPQHF
j_gene: TRBJ2-7; v_gene: TRBV20-1; CDR3aa: CSVLANGEQYF
j_gene: TRBJ1-6; v_gene: TRBV5-1; CDR3aa: CASSLGQISPGYNSPLHF
j_gene: TRBJ2-2; v_gene: TRBV7-2; CDR3aa: CASSLFIIGASTGELFF
j_gene: TRBJ1-5; v_gene: TRBV9; CDR3aa: CASSVNMDSNQPQHF
j_gene: TRBJ2-7; v_gene: TRBV4-2; CDR3aa: CATSPTPTYEQYF